The 14 T cell receptor beta chains reported below all come from one sample, sequenced in a study of T cells expressing NK-cell markers. From its re-call of the 5' RACE reads, TCRdb lists each CDR3 protein once, without DNA. The specimen's table records fewer than 550,000 distinct CDR3 sequences. Sample: blood T cells: a sorted CD56 or NKG2C T cell subset, CD4+ or CD8+ T cells, or bulk PBMC T cells (not recorded which). Every receptor here comes from a woman aged 50 to 60 in good health.

The gene calls are TRBV20-1 and TRBJ2-1; checking the TCRdb D call of TRBD1 is not possible without DNA. Per the germline V gene, CDR1 is DFQATT and CDR2 is SNEGSKA (reference sequence). This CDR3 has 13 amino acids. The CDR3 loop is CSATIAGRNEQFF.

V is TRBV7-9 and J is TRBJ2-1; the D gene TCRdb calls, TRBD1, cannot be checked with no DNA. The CDR3 spans 14 residues. Germline-derived CDR1 and CDR2 are SEHNR and FQNEAQ (reference sequence). The CDR3 protein is CAIHRDRSYNEQFF.

This chain links TRBV18 with TRBJ2-2. The CDR3 covers 14 residues. CDR1 and CDR2 from the germline V gene are KGHSH and LQKENI. CDR3 protein: CASSPLGNTGELFF.

This rearrangement joins TRBV3-1 to TRBJ1-4. The CDR3 spans 15 residues. The germline V gene has CDR1 LGHDT and CDR2 YNNKEL (reference sequence). CDR3 loop: CASSRLQQEGEKLFF.

Here the CDR3 reads CASSSGQGRKMNTEAFF. The V and J genes are TRBV7-9 and TRBJ1-1; TCRdb designates TRBD1, a call that cannot be tested without DNA. CDR1 is SEHNR and CDR2 is FQNEAQ in the germline V gene (reference sequence). The CDR3 totals 17 residues.

The rearrangement links TRBV20-1 to TRBJ2-1. The V gene's germline CDR1 is DFQATT and CDR2 SNEGSKA (reference sequence). CDR3 length equals 16 residues. The CDR3 loop reads CSARDGYGQRWNEQFF.

This chain connects TRBV20-1 to TRBJ2-1; lacking DNA, the TRBD1 call made by TCRdb goes unchecked. Germline lookup yields CDR1 DFQATT and CDR2 SNEGSKA (reference sequence). This CDR3 is built from 14 residues. This CDR3 reads CSAAQGAAYNEQFF.

The chain links TRBV7-9 to TRBJ1-1; TCRdb lists TRBD1, though no DNA is available to test this call. CDR1 is SEHNR, CDR2 FQNEAQ, per germline (reference sequence). This CDR3 region has 16 residues. CDR3 residues: CASSARTEQDYTEAFF.

The chain combines TRBV5-1 with TRBJ2-6; lacking DNA, the TRBD1 call made by TCRdb goes unchecked. Germline V gene data show CDR1 as SGHRS and CDR2 as YFSETQ. CDR3 length: 16 residues. This CDR3 is CASSFQGDPGANVLTF.

This chain links TRBV10-2 with TRBJ2-7; TCRdb's assignment of TRBD2 cannot be checked, as there is no DNA. Germline-derived CDR1 and CDR2 are WSHSY and SAAADI. This CDR3 is 12 amino acids long. CDR3 region: CARPGLVYEQYF.

The chain has TRBV7-9 and TRBJ2-2; TCRdb's D call of TRBD2 is untestable without DNA. This CDR3 has 15 residues. CDR1 and CDR2 (germline): SEHNR, FQNEAQ (reference sequence). The CDR3 spells CASRRAGGGTGELFF.

The chain carries TRBV20-1 and TRBJ1-4. This CDR3 spans 16 amino acids. Germline V CDR1 and CDR2: DFQATT, SNEGSKA (reference sequence). The CDR3 spells CSARPPHTPTNEKLFF.

V is TRBV29-1 and J is TRBJ2-3; TCRdb's D call of TRBD1 is untestable without DNA. The germline gives CDR1 SQVTM, CDR2 ANQGSEA. The CDR3 runs to 15 residues. The CDR3 loop reads CSVALTALNTDTQYF.

V and J are TRBV4-1 and TRBJ2-1. The CDR3 runs 15 residues. Germline CDR1 is MGHRA and CDR2 is YSYEKL. CDR3 loop: CASSVRLGINNEQFF.